One and the same sample provided the 23 T cell receptor beta chains below, sequenced in a study of cytomegalovirus exposure and HLA in healthy donors. PCR employed 60 Vbeta and 13 Jbeta primers. Profiling relied on immunoSEQ multiplex PCR, and the TCRdb table lists in-frame clones only, not all of them. The sample yields roughly 82,000 clones, of which the top ten take up over 1.2%. Sequenced material: PBMCs. Every receptor here comes from a woman between 55 and 75 years old in good health and CMV-seronegative.

The chain couples TRBV5-1 to TRBJ2-3, with 7 bases aligning to TRBD1. Losses at the gene ends were 2 bases for V and 5 bases for J; bases not matched to a gene: 14. Germline V CDR1 and CDR2: SGHRS, YFSETQ. This CDR3 is 17 amino acids long. The CDR3 region has the DNA TGCGCCAGCAGCTTCAGGGGACAGACGACCCTTAGAGATACGCAGTATTTT. Its protein product is CASSFRGQTTLRDTQYF.

The chain uses TRBV28 and TRBJ2-7, with TRBD2 matching over 13 bases. CDR1 is MDHEN and CDR2 is SYDVKM in the germline V gene. V shed 3 bases, J shed 2 bases, and the junction held 16 bases outside the gene matches. The CDR3 spans 20 residues. CDR3 sequence reads: CASSLGGSRGTSGKAYEQYF. The DNA of the CDR3 is TGTGCCAGCAGTTTGGGGGGCAGTCGTGGGACTAGCGGGAAAGCCTACGAGCAGTACTTC.

This chain joins TRBV2 and TRBJ1-5; TRBD1 might be the D (5 bases). The germline gives CDR1 SNHLY, CDR2 FYNNEI. Trimming took 6 bases from V and 3 from J, leaving 15 bases between them. The CDR3 sequence is 15 residues long. The CDR3 region has the DNA TGTGCCAGCAGGGCGGGGCAGGCCGCCAATCAGCCCCAGCATTTT. Its translation: CASRAGQAANQPQHF.

J is TRBJ2-5 and V is TRBV6-1; perhaps TRBD1 as D (5 bases). With 6 bases removed from V and 0 bases from J, the gap between germline ends came to 11 bases. The CDR3 extends over 14 amino acids. CDR1 and CDR2 (germline): MNHNS, SASEGT. The CDR3 here is CASRKTEYQETQYF. In DNA, the CDR3 is TGTGCCAGCAGGAAGACAGAATACCAAGAGACCCAGTACTTC.

The rearrangement links TRBV7-3 to TRBJ2-7; 8 nucleotides match TRBD1. V shed 5 bases, J shed 1 base, and the junction held 4 bases outside the gene matches. CDR3 length: 14 residues. Germline V gene sequence: CDR1 SGHTA, CDR2 FQGTGA. CDR3 bases: TGTGCCAGCAGCATGGGACAGGCTTCCTACGAGCAGTACTTC. Residues: CASSMGQASYEQYF. The full variable domain, its missing parts supplied by reference TRBV7-3 and TRBJ2-7, is GAGVSQTPSNKVTEKGKYVELRCDPISGHTALYWYRQSLGQGPEFLIYFQGTGAADDSGLPNDRFFAVRPEGSVSTLKIQRTERGDSAVYLCASSMGQASYEQYFGPGTRLTVT.

This chain connects TRBV5-8 to TRBJ1-4; no reliable D call. Looked up from germline, CDR1 is SGHTS and CDR2 is YDEGEE. Deletions cut 2 bases from V and 0 bases from J, with 5 bases between. CDR3 length equals 14 residues. The CDR3, as DNA: TGTGCCAGCAGCTTACTCACAACTAATGAAAAACTGTTTTTT. Its protein product is CASSLLTTNEKLFF.

The chain links TRBV19 to TRBJ2-7; weak D call: TRBD1 (6 bases). Germline V gene lookup returns CDR1 LNHDA and CDR2 SQIVND (reference sequence). The CDR3 is 14 amino acids. V gave up 3 bases and J gave up 3 bases, with 12 bases separating them. CDR3: CASSIEARGYEQYF. CDR3 in DNA: TGTGCCAGTAGTATCGAAGCCAGGGGCTACGAGCAGTACTTC.

In nucleotides, the CDR3 is TGCAGCGGGTGCCTAGGGGGGGGAGACACCGGGGAGCTGTTTTTT. It codes for CSGCLGGGDTGELFF. This chain joins TRBV29-1 and TRBJ2-2; TRBD2 might be the D (7 bases). Germline V CDR1 and CDR2: SQVTM, ANQGSEA. Trimming stripped 7 bases from V and 3 bases from J, with 18 bases between. This CDR3 is 15 amino acids long.

The chain is built from TRBV28 and TRBJ2-7; 8 bases fit TRBD1. Germline-derived CDR1 and CDR2 are MDHEN and SYDVKM. Losses at the gene ends were 2 bases for V and 0 bases for J; bases not matched to a gene: 3. This CDR3 has 15 residues. This CDR3 is CASSLEGQASYEQYF. The CDR3 DNA reads as TGTGCCAGCAGTTTAGAGGGACAGGCCTCCTACGAGCAGTACTTC.

The V call is TRBV28, the J call TRBJ2-1; D is perhaps TRBD1 (6 bases). Germline V gives CDR1 MDHEN, CDR2 SYDVKM. The CDR3 extends over 18 amino acids. Deletions cut 7 bases from V and 6 bases from J, with 28 bases between. The CDR3 DNA follows: TGTGCCAGCACTACAGGGAAAAAGGGGTTGGGGAGCATCAATGAGCAGTTCTTC. Encoded protein: CASTTGKKGLGSINEQFF.

This chain uses TRBV19 with TRBJ2-3; possibly TRBD2 for D (6 bases). The V gene's germline CDR1 is LNHDA and CDR2 SQIVND (reference sequence). The length of the CDR3 is 14 residues. Between the trimmed V and J ends, which lost 1 base and 6 bases, there was a span of 11 bases. CDR3 DNA sequence: TGTGCCAGTAGTATAGGGAGGCTAGCGGATACGCAGTATTTT. Protein sequence: CASSIGRLADTQYF.

This chain connects TRBV6-1 to TRBJ2-7; no reliable D call. This CDR3 is 15 amino acids long. Per germline, CDR1 MNHNS and CDR2 SASEGT. V lost 3 bases to trimming and J lost 3 bases, with 15 bases between them. This CDR3 reads CASSDQVYPHYEQYF. The CDR3 nucleotides read TGTGCCAGCAGTGATCAGGTGTATCCCCACTACGAGCAGTACTTC.

The chain combines TRBV28 with TRBJ1-1, with D uncertain. CDR1 MDHEN and CDR2 SYDVKM come from the germline V gene. The V gene lost 7 bases and the J gene lost 1 base, with 13 bases spanning the gap. The CDR3 is 14 residues long. The CDR3 here is CASTREIGNTEAFF. The CDR3 DNA reads as TGTGCCAGCACAAGGGAGATTGGGAACACTGAAGCTTTCTTT. Supplemented by reference TRBV28 and TRBJ1-1, the full variable domain reads DVKVTQSSRYLVKRTGEKVFLECVQDMDHENMFWYRQDPGLGLRLIYFSYDVKMKEKGDIPEGYSVSREKKERFSLILESASTNQTSMYLCASTREIGNTEAFFGQGTRLTVV.

The CDR3 nucleotides read TGTGCCAGCTCATCGGGACAGGGTGCCTACAATGAGCAGTTCTTC. It yields the protein CASSSGQGAYNEQFF. V and J are TRBV18 and TRBJ2-1; 9 bases fit TRBD1. CDR1 and CDR2 from the germline V gene are KGHSH and LQKENI. The CDR3 extends over 15 amino acids. V lost 5 bases, J lost 2 bases, and 4 bases stayed unmatched.

This chain joins TRBV11-3 and TRBJ2-1; TRBD2 agrees at 8 bases. Germline V CDR1 and CDR2: SGHNT, YENEEA. The CDR3 loop spans 13 amino acids. The trim removed 5 bases at V and 5 bases at J, leaving 2 bases unmatched. The CDR3 DNA follows: TGTGCCAGCAGCCGGCGGGGGGACAATGAGCAGTTCTTC. Translation gives CASSRRGDNEQFF.

The chain couples TRBV4-2 to TRBJ2-7, with a tentative D call TRBD2 (6 bases). The CDR3 length is 14 residues. The V end lost 1 base, the J end lost 2 bases, and 9 bases lay between the germline ends. Looked up from germline, CDR1 is LGHNA and CDR2 is YNFKEQ. CDR3 coding DNA: TGTGCCAGCAGCCAAGCGGGGGAGGCCTACGAGCAGTACTTC. Translating it yields CASSQAGEAYEQYF.

The chain is built from TRBV4-1 and TRBJ2-1; 7 nucleotides match TRBD2. Per the germline V gene, CDR1 is MGHRA and CDR2 is YSYEKL. V trimming: 0 bases; J trimming: 0 bases; junction bases outside the gene matches: 5. CDR3 length equals 17 residues. The DNA of the CDR3 is TGCGCCAGCAGCCAAGAGGGTAGCGGGTACTCCTACAATGAGCAGTTCTTC. Translation gives CASSQEGSGYSYNEQFF.

This chain joins TRBV27 and TRBJ1-3, with D tentatively TRBD1 (6 bases). CDR1 and CDR2 (germline): MNHEY, SMNVEV (reference sequence). This CDR3 spans 15 amino acids. The germline V and J ends were trimmed by 2 bases and 4 bases, with 12 bases remaining between them. CDR3 sequence reads: CASSLGGVTGNTIYF. CDR3 coding DNA: TGTGCCAGCAGTTTAGGGGGCGTTACGGGAAACACCATATATTTT.

The CDR3 DNA sequence: TGTGCCAGCAGCGCAACGACTGCCTCCTATTCACCCCTCCACTTT. It translates to CASSATTASYSPLHF. The J gene is TRBJ1-6, the V gene TRBV5-4; D not resolved. CDR3 size: 15 residues. Trimming left V 4 bases short and J 8 bases short, with 16 bases between. Germline V CDR1 and CDR2: SGHNT, YYREEE (reference sequence).

The V call is TRBV25-1, the J call TRBJ2-3; TRBD2 might be the D (6 bases). V was cut by 6 bases and J by 0 bases, with 7 bases left in between. CDR1 is MGHDK and CDR2 is SYGVNS in the germline V gene. This CDR3 has 13 residues. As DNA, the CDR3 is TGTGCCAGCAGGGGACTTAGCACAGATACGCAGTATTTT. This translates into CASRGLSTDTQYF.

The chain joins TRBV27 to TRBJ2-5; 9 nucleotides align to TRBD1. The V segment lost 0 bases and the J segment 5 bases; nucleotides outside the gene matches: 7. From germline, CDR1 is MNHEY and CDR2 SMNVEV (reference sequence). The CDR3 is 16 residues long. The CDR3 bases are TGTGCCAGCAGTTTATCTAGGGGGACAGGGATGGAGACCCAGTACTTC. This encodes CASSLSRGTGMETQYF.

This chain joins TRBV28 and TRBJ1-2; D call uncertain. Trimming removed 3 bases at V and 3 bases at J, with 8 bases between. The CDR3 loop spans 13 amino acids. Germline CDR1 reads MDHEN; CDR2 reads SYDVKM. CDR3 in amino acids: CASSLPLDYGYTF. For the CDR3, the DNA is TGTGCCAGCAGTTTGCCCCTAGACTATGGCTACACCTTC.

The V gene is TRBV25-1, the J gene TRBJ2-5, with TRBD1 identical over 9 bases. The J call could be wrong; TRBJ2-7 is a better fit for the DNA end. This CDR3 comprises 16 residues. The germline gives CDR1 MGHDK, CDR2 SYGVNS. CDR3 sequence (DNA): TGTGCCAGCAGTGAAGGGGGGACAGGGTGGTTTCACGAGCAGTACTTC. It codes for CASSEGGTGWFHEQYF.